This TCR beta chain was retrieved from a study of CD8+CD57+ T cells in acquired aplastic anemia. By flow cytometry, patients selected for sequencing had shown an expansion of CD8+CD57+ cells. The ends lost 5 bases at V and 0 bases at J; junction bases unmatched: 4. CDR3 length equals 13 residues. Looked up from germline, CDR1 is DFQATT and CDR2 is SNEGSKA (reference sequence). Researchers used genomic DNA as the template to profile TCR beta VDJ and CDR3. Each CDR3 protein is one row after TCRdb ran MiXCR on the reads. The sample carries some 180,000 distinct CDR3 sequences, roughly 60% recorded once. This TCR came from a human donor with aplastic anemia. V usage is TRBV20-1 and J usage is TRBJ2-7, with 7 bases lining up with TRBD1. The sample comprised sorted CD4+, CD8+, or CD8+CD57+ T cells (not recorded which) from PBMCs. CDR3 bases: TGCAGTGCTTCCGGGACAGACTCCTACGAGCAGTACTTC. This sequence encodes CSASGTDSYEQYF.